These 10 T cell receptor beta chains were sequenced from one sample in a study of CD8 T cells in ankylosing spondylitis. General study points: Within ankylosing spondylitis blood, a TCR beta motif made up of seven to nine highly homologous variants appeared to be characteristic.

These receptors have no identified antigens. TCRdb reanalysed the 5' RACE reads using MiXCR and keeps one entry per CDR3 protein. The sample shows hundreds of thousands of distinct CDR3 sequences, 12% of them seen only once. Material: blood, either unsorted or a sorted T cell fraction (not recorded which). Source of these receptors: a male donor with ankylosing spondylitis.

The chain has TRBV6-2 or TRBV6-3 and TRBJ2-1; possible D gene TRBD2, 7 bases. V dropped 2 bases and J dropped 2 bases, with 10 bases sitting between them. Germline CDR1 reads MNHEY; CDR2 reads SVGEGT. CDR3 size: 15 residues. DNA of the CDR3: TGTGCCAGCAGTTACGGGGGGGCCCCCTACAATGAGCAGTTCTTC. It codes for CASSYGGAPYNEQFF.

This clonotype was counted many times. The V and J genes are TRBV15 and TRBJ2-5; D not resolved. CDR3 length equals 13 residues. Trimming took off 1 base at V and 3 bases at J, with 6 bases between the two ends. The germline V gene encodes CDR1 LNHNV and CDR2 YYDKDF (reference sequence). CDR3 protein: CATSRGQEETQYF. CDR3 nucleotide sequence: TGTGCCACCAGCAGAGGCCAGGAAGAGACCCAGTACTTC.

This clonotype was seen many times. The chain links TRBV15 to TRBJ1-6; D gene ambiguous. The CDR3 is 13 residues long. V lost 1 base and J lost 7, with 5 bases in between. Germline values: CDR1 LNHNV, CDR2 YYDKDF (reference sequence). CDR3 sequence: CATSRVVNSPLHF. The CDR3 DNA reads as TGTGCCACCAGCAGAGTGGTCAATTCACCCCTCCACTTT.

This clonotype turned up a few times. The chain has TRBV25-1 and TRBJ2-5; either TRBD1 or TRBD2 may supply D (6 bases each). V was trimmed by 2 bases and J by 7 bases, leaving 14 bases between them. This CDR3 is built from 14 residues. From germline, CDR1 is MGHDK and CDR2 SYGVNS. The CDR3 reads CASSEGGSRGTQYF. The CDR3 nucleotides are TGTGCCAGCAGTGAAGGGGGGAGCAGGGGGACCCAGTACTTC.

This clonotype has only a few counts. This chain links TRBV5-1 with TRBJ2-5, with D unresolved. Looked up from germline, CDR1 is SGHRS and CDR2 is YFSETQ. The CDR3 loop spans 14 amino acids. Trimming left V 0 bases short and J 4 bases short, with 10 bases between. CDR3 in DNA: TGCGCCAGCAGCTTGGGACGGTGGGGAGAGACCCAGTACTTC. Its translation: CASSLGRWGETQYF.

This clonotype was observed a handful of times. The J gene is TRBJ2-1, the V gene TRBV2; 14 bases are a match to TRBD2. Germline CDR1 reads SNHLY; CDR2 reads FYNNEI. V shed 11 bases, J shed 0 bases, and the junction held 15 bases outside the gene matches. The CDR3 totals 19 residues. CDR3 protein: CAFTRSTSGRARSYNEQFF. CDR3 bases: TGTGCCTTCACCCGCTCGACTAGCGGGAGGGCCCGCTCCTACAATGAGCAGTTCTTC.

Regarding this clonotype: At one end, the junction sequence differs from germline, possibly due to a read error. The rearrangement joins TRBV5-5 to TRBJ2-5, with a tentative D call TRBD1 (6 bases). This CDR3 comprises 12 residues. The germline CDR1 and CDR2 sequences are SGHKS and YYEKEE (reference sequence). The CDR3 nucleotides are TGTGCCAGCAGATTGGACAGTAGCACCCAGTACTTC. Its protein product is CASRLDSSTQYF.

This clonotype was counted between two and nine times. The rearrangement uses TRBV20-1 and TRBJ2-3; D possibly corresponds to TRBD2 (6 bases). The V and J ends lost 1 base and 4 bases respectively, with 15 bases between them. Germline loops: CDR1 DFQATT, CDR2 SNEGSKA (reference sequence). This CDR3 has 15 residues. In DNA form, the CDR3 reads TGCAGTGCTAGAGTCTGGAAGGGACTCGCAGATACGCAGTATTTT. Protein product: CSARVWKGLADTQYF.

In this sample, this clonotype turned up a few times. The rearrangement links TRBV10-3 to TRBJ2-5; D tentatively reads TRBD1 or TRBD2 (6 bases each). Germline lookup yields CDR1 ENHRY and CDR2 SYGVKD. CDR3 length: 14 amino acids. V was shortened by 5 bases and J by 4 bases, with 14 bases between the two germline ends. The CDR3 protein is CAISQEGGRETQYF. The DNA for the CDR3 is TGTGCCATCAGTCAGGAAGGGGGGCGAGAGACCCAGTACTTC.

In DNA, the CDR3 is TGCAGCGTTGATAGGTCAGGGGGCTTTACTGAAGCTTTCTTT. Translating it yields CSVDRSGGFTEAFF. The J gene is TRBJ1-1, the V gene TRBV29-1, with 8 bases lining up with TRBD1. Germline trimming cut 3 bases from V and 5 bases from J; bases unmatched to any gene: 8. The length of the CDR3 is 14 residues. Germline assignment: CDR1 SQVTM and CDR2 ANQGSEA.